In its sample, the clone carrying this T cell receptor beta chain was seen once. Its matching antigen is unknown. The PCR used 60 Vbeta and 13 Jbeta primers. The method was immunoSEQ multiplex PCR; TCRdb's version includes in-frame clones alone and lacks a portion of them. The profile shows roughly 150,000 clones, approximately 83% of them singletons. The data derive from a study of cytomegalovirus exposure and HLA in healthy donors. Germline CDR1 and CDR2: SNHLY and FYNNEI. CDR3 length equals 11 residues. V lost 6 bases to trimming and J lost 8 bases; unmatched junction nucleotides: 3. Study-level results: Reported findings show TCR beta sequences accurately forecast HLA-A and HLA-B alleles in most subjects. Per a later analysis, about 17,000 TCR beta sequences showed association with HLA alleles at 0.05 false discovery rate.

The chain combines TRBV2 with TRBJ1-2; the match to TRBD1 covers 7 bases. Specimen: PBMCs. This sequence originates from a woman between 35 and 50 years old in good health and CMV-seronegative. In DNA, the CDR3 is TGTGCCAGCAGCCGGGACAGCGGCTACACCTTC. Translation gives CASSRDSGYTF.